Listed below are T cell receptor beta chains from one sample, sequenced in a study of blood T cell repertoires in COVID-19. Sequencing used immunoSEQ multiplex PCR; TCRdb keeps in-frame clones, though not all of them. Found here are about 65,000 clones, roughly 92% of them singletons; the top ten hold approximately 2.9%. Sequenced input: peripheral blood. Every receptor here comes from a man between 65 and 85 years old with active COVID-19. Each CDR3 is given with its conserved first and last residue. Each record gives: clone size, V gene, J gene, D gene, CDR3 DNA, CDR3 protein. D genes are given only for firm matches. The size field is filled for only some rows; it gives once, few, many or a size class.

clone size: -
V gene: TRBV5-1
J gene: TRBJ2-2
D gene: -
CDR3 DNA: TGCGCCAGCAGCTTGGCGTTCGGGGAGCTGTTTTTT
CDR3 protein: CASSLAFGELFF

clone size: -
V gene: TRBV14
J gene: TRBJ1-1
D gene: -
CDR3 DNA: TGTGCCAGCAGCCAAGAGAAGCCGATGAACACTGAAGCTTTCTTT
CDR3 protein: CASSQEKPMNTEAFF

clone size: -
V gene: TRBV5-1
J gene: TRBJ1-1
D gene: -
CDR3 DNA: TGCACCAGCAGCTCGCTGGCAGGGACTGAAGCTTTCTTT
CDR3 protein: CTSSSLAGTEAFF

clone size: -
V gene: TRBV7-6
J gene: TRBJ1-6
D gene: TRBD1
CDR3 DNA: TGTGCCAGCAGCTTAGCGGGGGACAGGGTGAATAATTCACCCCTCCACTTT
CDR3 protein: CASSLAGDRVNNSPLHF

clone size: once
V gene: TRBV18
J gene: TRBJ2-4
D gene: -
CDR3 DNA: TGTGCCAGCTCACTTGAGGGCCCAGGCTGGAGCAAAAACATTCAGTACTTC
CDR3 protein: CASSLEGPGWSKNIQYF

clone size: -
V gene: TRBV6-5
J gene: TRBJ2-2
D gene: TRBD2
CDR3 DNA: TGTGCCAGCCGGGCTAGCGGGGAGGGGGAGCTGTTTTTT
CDR3 protein: CASRASGEGELFF

clone size: -
V gene: TRBV5-1
J gene: TRBJ1-5
D gene: -
CDR3 DNA: TGCGCCAGCAGTCAGGACGGAGGGGATAGCAATCAGCCCCAGCATTTT
CDR3 protein: CASSQDGGDSNQPQHF

clone size: -
V gene: TRBV3-1/TRBV3-2
J gene: TRBJ1-6
D gene: -
CDR3 DNA: TGTGCCAGCAGCCAAGATTGGGGGGGGCATTCACCCCTCCACTTT
CDR3 protein: CASSQDWGGHSPLHF

clone size: -
V gene: TRBV4-3
J gene: TRBJ2-5
D gene: TRBD2
CDR3 DNA: TGCGCCAGCAGCCAAGATTTACTAGCGGGAGAGACCCAGTACTTC
CDR3 protein: CASSQDLLAGETQYF

clone size: once
V gene: TRBV6-1
J gene: TRBJ1-3
D gene: -
CDR3 DNA: TGTGCCAGCAGTGAAGCTGGGGGGAGATTGTGGAACACCATATATTTT
CDR3 protein: CASSEAGGRLWNTIYF

clone size: -
V gene: TRBV11-2
J gene: TRBJ2-1
D gene: -
CDR3 DNA: TGTGCCAGCAGCCAGGTGGGGCTTCCTGAGCAGTTCTTC
CDR3 protein: CASSQVGLPEQFF

clone size: -
V gene: TRBV19
J gene: TRBJ2-2
D gene: TRBD2
CDR3 DNA: TGTGCCAGTAGTACTCCGGGACTAGCGGGGCCCGGGGAGCTGTTTTTT
CDR3 protein: CASSTPGLAGPGELFF

clone size: -
V gene: TRBV27
J gene: TRBJ2-1
D gene: TRBD1
CDR3 DNA: TGTGCCAGCAGGCGACAGGGGGCAAATGAGCAGTTCTTC
CDR3 protein: CASRRQGANEQFF

clone size: -
V gene: TRBV29-1
J gene: TRBJ1-5
D gene: -
CDR3 DNA: TGCAGCGTTCAGGGTATGGGCAATCAGCCCCAGCATTTT
CDR3 protein: CSVQGMGNQPQHF

clone size: -
V gene: TRBV7-9
J gene: TRBJ2-2
D gene: -
CDR3 DNA: TGTGCCAGCAGCGCCAACAGGCGCCTTGCGAACACCGGGGAGCTGTTTTTT
CDR3 protein: CASSANRRLANTGELFF

clone size: -
V gene: TRBV2
J gene: TRBJ2-2
D gene: -
CDR3 DNA: TGTGCCAGCAGTCTACGGGAGCTGTTTTTT
CDR3 protein: CASSLRELFF

clone size: -
V gene: TRBV7-2
J gene: TRBJ2-3
D gene: TRBD2
CDR3 DNA: TGTGCCAGCAGCAAAACTAGCGGGCGCACAGATACGCAGTATTTT
CDR3 protein: CASSKTSGRTDTQYF

clone size: -
V gene: TRBV2
J gene: TRBJ1-5
D gene: TRBD1
CDR3 DNA: TGTGCCAACAGTGAAGCAACAGGGGTAGGGCAGCCCCAGCATTTT
CDR3 protein: CANSEATGVGQPQHF

clone size: -
V gene: TRBV5-1
J gene: TRBJ1-2
D gene: TRBD1
CDR3 DNA: TGCGCCAGCAGCTTGGCCATGGACAGGAAAGTCTATGGCTACACCTTC
CDR3 protein: CASSLAMDRKVYGYTF

clone size: -
V gene: TRBV18
J gene: TRBJ2-7
D gene: -
CDR3 DNA: TGTGCCAGCTCACCACAGGGAGAAGAGCAGTACTTC
CDR3 protein: CASSPQGEEQYF

clone size: -
V gene: TRBV6-5
J gene: TRBJ1-2
D gene: TRBD1
CDR3 DNA: TGTGCCAGCAGTACGACAGGGCTCTCTGGCTACACCTTC
CDR3 protein: CASSTTGLSGYTF

clone size: -
V gene: TRBV11-1
J gene: TRBJ2-2
D gene: -
CDR3 DNA: TGTGCCAGCTCCCCCCCTAGCCCGAACACCGGGGAGCTGTTTTTT
CDR3 protein: CASSPPSPNTGELFF

clone size: -
V gene: TRBV7-9
J gene: TRBJ1-4
D gene: -
CDR3 DNA: TGTGCCAGCAGCCCGTCGAAGGGCGGGATGAATGAAAAACTGTTTTTT
CDR3 protein: CASSPSKGGMNEKLFF

clone size: -
V gene: TRBV2
J gene: TRBJ2-3
D gene: TRBD2
CDR3 DNA: TGTGCCAGCAGTGAGTCGGCTAGCGGGGGGCCCCAGTATTTT
CDR3 protein: CASSESASGGPQYF

clone size: -
V gene: TRBV6-1
J gene: TRBJ1-2
D gene: -
CDR3 DNA: TGTGCCAGCAGTGAAACATCTAACTATGGCTACACCTTC
CDR3 protein: CASSETSNYGYTF

clone size: -
V gene: TRBV18
J gene: TRBJ1-1
D gene: TRBD1
CDR3 DNA: TGTGCCAGCTCACTCCCCACAGGGGGAGGCACTGAAGCTTTCTTT
CDR3 protein: CASSLPTGGGTEAFF

clone size: -
V gene: TRBV5-4
J gene: TRBJ1-1
D gene: -
CDR3 DNA: TGTGCCAGCAGACACCCCAGCGGGACTTACACTGAAGCTTTCTTT
CDR3 protein: CASRHPSGTYTEAFF

clone size: -
V gene: TRBV6-5
J gene: TRBJ2-1
D gene: TRBD2
CDR3 DNA: TGTGCCAGCAGTTACCCGCCCGGGGGGTTGAATGAGCAGTTCTTC
CDR3 protein: CASSYPPGGLNEQFF

clone size: -
V gene: TRBV3-1/TRBV3-2
J gene: TRBJ1-1
D gene: -
CDR3 DNA: TGTGCCAGCAGCCCCGGGACACTGAACACTGAAGCTTTCTTT
CDR3 protein: CASSPGTLNTEAFF

clone size: -
V gene: TRBV5-4
J gene: TRBJ1-4
D gene: TRBD1
CDR3 DNA: TGTGCCAGCAGCGGACAGGGTTATGAAAAACTGTTTTTT
CDR3 protein: CASSGQGYEKLFF

clone size: -
V gene: TRBV3-1/TRBV3-2
J gene: TRBJ2-3
D gene: -
CDR3 DNA: TGTGCCAGCAGCCTCGTGTGGGGCGGCGATACGCAGTATTTT
CDR3 protein: CASSLVWGGDTQYF

clone size: -
V gene: TRBV19
J gene: TRBJ2-1
D gene: TRBD2
CDR3 DNA: TGTGCCAGTAGTATAGACCCTAGCGGGGTAAGGGGGCAGTTCTTC
CDR3 protein: CASSIDPSGVRGQFF

clone size: -
V gene: TRBV6-2/TRBV6-3
J gene: TRBJ1-6
D gene: TRBD1
CDR3 DNA: TGTGCCAGCAGTTACAAGACAGGGATCAATAATTCACCCCTCCACTTT
CDR3 protein: CASSYKTGINNSPLHF

clone size: -
V gene: TRBV20-1
J gene: TRBJ2-7
D gene: -
CDR3 DNA: TGCAGTGCTAGGGCCTCCTACGAGCAGTACTTC
CDR3 protein: CSARASYEQYF

clone size: -
V gene: TRBV2
J gene: TRBJ2-3
D gene: TRBD1
CDR3 DNA: TGTGCCAGCAGAGGACAGGGGGCAGATACGCAGTATTTT
CDR3 protein: CASRGQGADTQYF

clone size: -
V gene: TRBV10-3
J gene: TRBJ1-6
D gene: TRBD1
CDR3 DNA: TGTGCCATCTGGCGGGGACAGCTAAATTCACCCCTCCACTTT
CDR3 protein: CAIWRGQLNSPLHF

clone size: -
V gene: TRBV24-1
J gene: TRBJ1-1
D gene: -
CDR3 DNA: TGTGCCACCAGTGGGTTGACAGTGAACACTGAAGCTTTCTTT
CDR3 protein: CATSGLTVNTEAFF

clone size: -
V gene: TRBV10-3
J gene: TRBJ2-2
D gene: TRBD1
CDR3 DNA: TGTGCCATCAGACCCGGGACAGCGAACACCGGGGAGCTGTTTTTT
CDR3 protein: CAIRPGTANTGELFF

clone size: -
V gene: TRBV9
J gene: TRBJ1-2
D gene: -
CDR3 DNA: TGTGCCAGCAGCGTCCCGGGAGTGGGCTATGGCTACACCTTC
CDR3 protein: CASSVPGVGYGYTF

clone size: -
V gene: TRBV21-1
J gene: TRBJ2-7
D gene: -
CDR3 DNA: TGTGCCAGCAGTAATCTATTCTCCTACGAGCAGTACTTC
CDR3 protein: CASSNLFSYEQYF

clone size: -
V gene: TRBV5-8
J gene: TRBJ1-1
D gene: -
CDR3 DNA: TGTGCCAGCAACCGGCGGGGGCGCACTGAAGCTTTCTTT
CDR3 protein: CASNRRGRTEAFF

clone size: -
V gene: TRBV18
J gene: TRBJ1-1
D gene: -
CDR3 DNA: TGTGCCAGCTCACCCACCGGGAACACTGAAGCTTTCTTT
CDR3 protein: CASSPTGNTEAFF

clone size: -
V gene: TRBV28
J gene: TRBJ1-6
D gene: -
CDR3 DNA: TGTGCCAGCAGCCCCCCAACACCAAGCTCCTATAATTCACCCCTCCACTTT
CDR3 protein: CASSPPTPSSYNSPLHF

clone size: -
V gene: TRBV4-2
J gene: TRBJ2-3
D gene: TRBD2
CDR3 DNA: TGTGCCAGCAGCCCAAACGGACTAGCGGGGGGGCAAACAGATACGCAGTATTTT
CDR3 protein: CASSPNGLAGGQTDTQYF

clone size: -
V gene: TRBV14
J gene: TRBJ1-2
D gene: -
CDR3 DNA: TGTGCCAGCAGCCAAAGCAGGGGCAACTATGGCTACACCTTC
CDR3 protein: CASSQSRGNYGYTF

clone size: few
V gene: TRBV5-1
J gene: TRBJ1-3
D gene: TRBD1
CDR3 DNA: TGCGCCAGCAGCTCCAGACAGGGGGCAGACACCATATATTTT
CDR3 protein: CASSSRQGADTIYF

clone size: -
V gene: TRBV27
J gene: TRBJ2-1
D gene: TRBD1
CDR3 DNA: TGTGCCAGCAGTGCCCACAGGGGCTCCTACAATGAGCAGTTCTTC
CDR3 protein: CASSAHRGSYNEQFF

clone size: -
V gene: TRBV10-3
J gene: TRBJ2-3
D gene: -
CDR3 DNA: TGTGCCATCAGTGAAGAGGGAGGCACAGATACGCAGTATTTT
CDR3 protein: CAISEEGGTDTQYF

clone size: -
V gene: TRBV11-3
J gene: TRBJ2-5
D gene: TRBD2
CDR3 DNA: TGTGCCAGCAGCCCACGACTAGCGGGGGGCCTCCCCAGGACAGAGACCCAGTACTTC
CDR3 protein: CASSPRLAGGLPRTETQYF

clone size: -
V gene: TRBV6-2/TRBV6-3
J gene: TRBJ2-2
D gene: TRBD2
CDR3 DNA: TGTGCCAGCAGTTACCCCCTCCTAGCGGGGGGGCCCGGGGAGCTGTTTTTT
CDR3 protein: CASSYPLLAGGPGELFF

clone size: -
V gene: TRBV2
J gene: TRBJ1-1
D gene: -
CDR3 DNA: TGTGCCACATCAAGTGAGGATACTGAAGCTTTCTTT
CDR3 protein: CATSSEDTEAFF

clone size: once
V gene: TRBV6-5
J gene: TRBJ1-2
D gene: -
CDR3 DNA: TGTGCCAGCAGAACGGTTGGGGCAAACTATGGCTACACCTTC
CDR3 protein: CASRTVGANYGYTF

clone size: -
V gene: TRBV10-3
J gene: TRBJ2-5
D gene: TRBD2
CDR3 DNA: TGTGCCATCAGTGAGTCGGGAGGGCCCCAGCGGGCCCAGTACTTC
CDR3 protein: CAISESGGPQRAQYF

clone size: -
V gene: TRBV6-6
J gene: TRBJ2-7
D gene: TRBD2
CDR3 DNA: TGTGCCAGCAGTTACCCGGCTAGCGGGAGGTACGTGCAGTACTTC
CDR3 protein: CASSYPASGRYVQYF

clone size: -
V gene: TRBV3-1/TRBV3-2
J gene: TRBJ1-1
D gene: -
CDR3 DNA: TGTGCCAGCAGCAACAACCCTGGGGCTACCACTGAAGCTTTCTTT
CDR3 protein: CASSNNPGATTEAFF

clone size: -
V gene: TRBV6-5
J gene: TRBJ1-4
D gene: -
CDR3 DNA: TGTGCCAGCAGTTTGACAGGATTTGAAAAACTGTTTTTT
CDR3 protein: CASSLTGFEKLFF